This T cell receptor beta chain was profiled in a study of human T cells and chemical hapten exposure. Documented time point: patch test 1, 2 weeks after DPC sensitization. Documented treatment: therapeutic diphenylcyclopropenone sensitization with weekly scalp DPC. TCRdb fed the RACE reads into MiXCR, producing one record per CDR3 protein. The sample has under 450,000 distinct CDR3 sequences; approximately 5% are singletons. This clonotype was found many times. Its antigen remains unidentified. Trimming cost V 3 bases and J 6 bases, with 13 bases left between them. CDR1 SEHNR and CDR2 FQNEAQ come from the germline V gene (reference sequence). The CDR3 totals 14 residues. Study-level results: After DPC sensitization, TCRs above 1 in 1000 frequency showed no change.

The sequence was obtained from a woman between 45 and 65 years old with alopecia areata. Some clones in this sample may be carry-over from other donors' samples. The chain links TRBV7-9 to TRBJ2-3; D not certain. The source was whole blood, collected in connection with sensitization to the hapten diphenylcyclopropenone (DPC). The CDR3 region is CASSLMGNRDTQYF. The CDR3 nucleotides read TGTGCCAGCAGCTTGATGGGGAACCGCGATACGCAGTATTTT.